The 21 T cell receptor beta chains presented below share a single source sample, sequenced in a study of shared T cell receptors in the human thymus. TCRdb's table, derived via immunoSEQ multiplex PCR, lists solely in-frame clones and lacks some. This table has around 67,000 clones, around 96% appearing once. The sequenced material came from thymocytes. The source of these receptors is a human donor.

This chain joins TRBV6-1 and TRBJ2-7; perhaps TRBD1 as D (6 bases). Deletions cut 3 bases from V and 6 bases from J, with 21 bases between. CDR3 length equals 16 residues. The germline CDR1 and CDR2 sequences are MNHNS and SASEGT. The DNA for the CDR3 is TGTGCCAGCAGTGACCCCGGGCAGGGGCCAGCCTGCGAGCAGTACTTC. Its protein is CASSDPGQGPACEQYF.

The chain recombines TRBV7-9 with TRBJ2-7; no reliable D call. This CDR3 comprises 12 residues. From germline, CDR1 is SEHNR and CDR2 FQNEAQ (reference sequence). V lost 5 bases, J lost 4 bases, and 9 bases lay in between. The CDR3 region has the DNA TGTGCCAGCAGCCCCGGACGTTACGAGCAGTACTTC. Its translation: CASSPGRYEQYF.

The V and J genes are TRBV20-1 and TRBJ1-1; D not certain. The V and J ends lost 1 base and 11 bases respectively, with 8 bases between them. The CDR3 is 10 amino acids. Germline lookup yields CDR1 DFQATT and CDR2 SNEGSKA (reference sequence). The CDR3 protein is CSARVLSAFF. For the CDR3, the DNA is TGCAGTGCTAGAGTCCTGTCGGCTTTCTTT.

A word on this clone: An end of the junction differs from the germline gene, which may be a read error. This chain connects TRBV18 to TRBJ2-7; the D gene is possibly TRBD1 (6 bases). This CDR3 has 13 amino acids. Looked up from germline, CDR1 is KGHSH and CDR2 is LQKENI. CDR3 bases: TGTGCCAGCGCACCGGGACATCACTACGAGCAGTACTTC. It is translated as CASAPGHHYEQYF.

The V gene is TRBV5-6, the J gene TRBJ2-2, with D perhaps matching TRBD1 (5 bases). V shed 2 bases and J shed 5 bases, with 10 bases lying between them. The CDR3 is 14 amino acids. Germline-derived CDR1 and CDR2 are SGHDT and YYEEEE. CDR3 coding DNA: TGTGCCAGCAGCTTCAGGGTTGGGACCGGGGAGCTGTTTTTT. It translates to CASSFRVGTGELFF.

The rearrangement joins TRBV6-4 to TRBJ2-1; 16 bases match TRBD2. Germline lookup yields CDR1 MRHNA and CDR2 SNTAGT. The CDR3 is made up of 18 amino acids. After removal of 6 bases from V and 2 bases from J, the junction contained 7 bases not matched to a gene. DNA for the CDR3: TGTGCCAGCAGCGGGACTAGCGGGGGGGATATCACCTACAATGAGCAGTTCTTC. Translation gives CASSGTSGGDITYNEQFF.

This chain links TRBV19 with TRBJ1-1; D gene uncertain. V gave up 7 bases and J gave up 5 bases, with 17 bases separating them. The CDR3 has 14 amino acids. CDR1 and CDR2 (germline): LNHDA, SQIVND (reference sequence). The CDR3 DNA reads TGTGCCAGTACGTCCTATACCCCGGGGACTGAAGCTTTCTTT. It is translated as CASTSYTPGTEAFF. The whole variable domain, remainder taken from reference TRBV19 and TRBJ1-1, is DGGITQSPKYLFRKEGQNVTLSCEQNLNHDAMYWYRQDPGQGLRLIYYSQIVNDFQKGDIAEGYSVSREKKESFPLTVTSAQKNPTAFYLCASTSYTPGTEAFFGQGTRLTVV.

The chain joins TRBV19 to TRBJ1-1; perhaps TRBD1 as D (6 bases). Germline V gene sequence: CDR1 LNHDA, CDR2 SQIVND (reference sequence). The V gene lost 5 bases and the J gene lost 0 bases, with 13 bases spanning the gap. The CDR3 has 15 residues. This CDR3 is CASSPATGMNTEAFF. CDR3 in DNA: TGTGCCAGTAGTCCCGCGACAGGTATGAACACTGAAGCTTTCTTT.

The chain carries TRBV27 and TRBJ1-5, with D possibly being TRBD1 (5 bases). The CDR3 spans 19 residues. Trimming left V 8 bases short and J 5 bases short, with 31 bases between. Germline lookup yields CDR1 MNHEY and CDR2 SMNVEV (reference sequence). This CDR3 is CASDSQVSTGPLKDQPQHF. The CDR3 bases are TGTGCCAGCGACTCTCAAGTTAGTACAGGTCCGCTTAAGGATCAGCCCCAGCATTTT.

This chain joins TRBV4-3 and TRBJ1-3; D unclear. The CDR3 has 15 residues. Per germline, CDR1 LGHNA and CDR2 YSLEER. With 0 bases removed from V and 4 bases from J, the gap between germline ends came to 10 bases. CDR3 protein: CASSQDLRDGNTIYF. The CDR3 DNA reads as TGCGCCAGCAGCCAAGATTTGAGAGACGGAAACACCATATATTTT.

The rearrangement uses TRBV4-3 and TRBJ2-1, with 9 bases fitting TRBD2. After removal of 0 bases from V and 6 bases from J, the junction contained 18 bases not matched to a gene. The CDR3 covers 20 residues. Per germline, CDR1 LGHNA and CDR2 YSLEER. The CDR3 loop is CASSQDYGLWYSGGPNEQFF. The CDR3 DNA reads TGCGCCAGCAGCCAAGATTACGGACTTTGGTATAGCGGGGGCCCCAATGAGCAGTTCTTC.

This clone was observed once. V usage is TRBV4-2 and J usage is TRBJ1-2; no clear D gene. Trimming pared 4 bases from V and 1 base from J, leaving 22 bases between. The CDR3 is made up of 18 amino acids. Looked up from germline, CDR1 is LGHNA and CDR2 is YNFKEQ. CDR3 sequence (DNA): TGTGCCAGCAGCCCAGTTCGGGGTTGGAAAAACTTTAACTATGGCTACACCTTC. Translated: CASSPVRGWKNFNYGYTF.

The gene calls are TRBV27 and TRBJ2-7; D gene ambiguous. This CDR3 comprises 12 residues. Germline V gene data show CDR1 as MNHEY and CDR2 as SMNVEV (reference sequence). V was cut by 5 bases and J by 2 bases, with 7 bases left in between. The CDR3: CASSLCPYEQYF. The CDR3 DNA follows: TGTGCCAGCAGTCTCTGCCCCTACGAGCAGTACTTC.

The CDR3 DNA follows: TGTGCCAGCACGGCGGGGGCATACAATGAGCAGTTCTTC. Translated, it gives CASTAGAYNEQFF. J is TRBJ2-1 and V is TRBV6-6; D perhaps matches TRBD2 (7 bases). This CDR3 spans 13 amino acids. Trimming removed 7 bases from V and 4 bases from J, with 11 bases in between. CDR1 is MNHNY and CDR2 is SVGAGI in the germline V gene (reference sequence).

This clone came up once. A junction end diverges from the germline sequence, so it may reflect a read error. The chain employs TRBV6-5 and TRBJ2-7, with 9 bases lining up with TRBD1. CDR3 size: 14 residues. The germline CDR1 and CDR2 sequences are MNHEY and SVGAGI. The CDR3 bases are TGTGCCAGCAAATTTTTTTTGTTGGACAGGGGCCGTAAGTTC. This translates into CASKFFLLDRGRKF.

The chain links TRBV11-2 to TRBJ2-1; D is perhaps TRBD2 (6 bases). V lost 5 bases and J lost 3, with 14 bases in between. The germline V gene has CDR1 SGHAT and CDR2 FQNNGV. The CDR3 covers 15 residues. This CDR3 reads CASSTFLGGYNEQFF. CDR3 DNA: TGTGCCAGCAGCACCTTCTTGGGGGGCTACAATGAGCAGTTCTTC.

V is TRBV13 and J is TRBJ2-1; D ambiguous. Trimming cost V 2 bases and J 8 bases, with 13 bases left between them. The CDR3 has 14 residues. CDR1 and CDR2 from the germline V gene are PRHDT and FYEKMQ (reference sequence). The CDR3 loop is CASSLLDSKYEQFF. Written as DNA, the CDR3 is TGTGCCAGCAGCTTACTCGACTCTAAATATGAGCAGTTCTTC.

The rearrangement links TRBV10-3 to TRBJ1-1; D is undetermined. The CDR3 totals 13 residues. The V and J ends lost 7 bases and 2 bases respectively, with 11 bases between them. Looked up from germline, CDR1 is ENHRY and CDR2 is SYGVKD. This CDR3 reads CAITSQDNTEAFF. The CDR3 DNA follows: TGTGCCATCACGAGTCAGGATAACACTGAAGCTTTCTTT.

In DNA, the CDR3 is TGTGCCAGCAGTTTTTTTCAGGACCGGGACCCATACTGTGGCTACACCTTC. Translated: CASSFFQDRDPYCGYTF. The genes are TRBV7-9 and TRBJ1-2; weak D call: TRBD1 (5 bases). Germline V gene lookup returns CDR1 SEHNR and CDR2 FQNEAQ (reference sequence). The CDR3 has 17 amino acids. V was cut by 6 bases and J by 7 bases, with 27 bases left in between.

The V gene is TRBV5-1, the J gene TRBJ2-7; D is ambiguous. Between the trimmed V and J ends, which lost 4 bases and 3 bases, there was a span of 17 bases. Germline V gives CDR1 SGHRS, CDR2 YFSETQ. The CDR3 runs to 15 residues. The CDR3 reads CASSPLANPDYEQYF. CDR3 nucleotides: TGCGCCAGCAGCCCGTTAGCTAACCCGGACTACGAGCAGTACTTC.

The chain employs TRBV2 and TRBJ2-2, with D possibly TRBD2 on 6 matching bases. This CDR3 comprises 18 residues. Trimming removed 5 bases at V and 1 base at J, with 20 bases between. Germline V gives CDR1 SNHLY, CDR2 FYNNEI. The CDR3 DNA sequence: TGTGCCAGCAGTCCCCCGGGACTCAAAAGGAGGAACACCGGGGAGCTGTTTTTT. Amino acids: CASSPPGLKRRNTGELFF.